The T cell receptor beta chain under discussion was sequenced for a study of identical twins. About this clonotype itself: Its antigen is not identified.

The study, taken as a whole, reports: Where out-of-frame alpha sequences were twin-shared, they showed excess low generation probability.

Template switching (which added a universal primer site) was used, and cDNA carried unique molecular identifiers. TCRdb recomputed calls from the 5' RACE reads with MiXCR, one row per CDR3 protein. The repertoire holds nearly 250,000 distinct CDR3 sequences, with about 7% as singletons. After removal of 4 bases from V and 0 bases from J, the junction contained 5 bases not matched to a gene. The CDR3 is 15 residues long. Germline V gives CDR1 SGHRS, CDR2 YFSETQ. These data were also reused for a study on yellow fever vaccine responses in identical twins.

The V and J genes are TRBV5-1 and TRBJ2-7, with TRBD1 identical over 9 bases. Sequenced material: memory (CD45RO+) T cells sorted from blood. The sequence came from a woman aged 18 to 35 in good health. CDR3 in DNA: TGCGCCAGCAGCACAGGACAGGGGACCTCCTACGAGCAGTACTTC. It encodes CASSTGQGTSYEQYF.